Below, one TCR beta chain is given with its context. Generated by immunoSEQ multiplex PCR, the TCRdb table keeps only in-frame clones and is missing some. The table has about 370,000 clones, 80% to 90% seen once. The sample is drawn from a study of blood T cell repertoires in COVID-19. Overall study: PBMCs, B-cell-depleted T cells, or T cells provided the cDNA or gDNA that made up the material.

Which cohort a participant joined came from the clinical history participants gave. Two consecutive negative NP/OP PCR tests, clearance, or resolved symptoms defined Cohort 3 recovery. V was pared by 4 bases and J by 4 bases, with 7 bases of the junction left unmatched. Germline V lookup: CDR1 SGDLS, CDR2 YYNGEE. The CDR3 is 14 amino acids. This chain connects TRBV9 to TRBJ1-1; 7 bases are a match to TRBD1. The receptor comes from a man between 18 and 35 years old who had recovered from COVID-19. What was sequenced was PBMCs or T cells enriched from blood (not recorded which). Written as DNA, the CDR3 is TGTGCCAGCAGCCCGAGTTCAGGGGGCACTGAAGCTTTCTTT. Translated: CASSPSSGGTEAFF.